This paragraph reports one T cell receptor beta chain. Construction of naive CD8 libraries employed roughly 20,000 to 1,100,000 sorted cells together with 10%, 30% or 50% RNA. The data belong to a study of molecular identifiers for immune sequencing clone quantification. TCRdb ran MiXCR on the PCR reads and lists one entry per CDR3 protein. The sample records 460,000 or so distinct CDR3 sequences, 25% being singletons. The ends lost 3 bases at V and 4 bases at J; junction bases unmatched: 9. Germline values: CDR1 LNHDA, CDR2 SQIVND (reference sequence). The CDR3 is 16 amino acids. This receptor was taken from a human donor in good health. Some libraries in this study had Jurkat cell RNA spiked in. The material sequenced was naive CD8+ T cells from blood, with Jurkat cell RNA spiked in. Subset of the sample: FACS-sorted CD8+CD4-CCR7+CD45RA+ naive T cells. V and J are TRBV19 and TRBJ2-7, with 10 bases fitting TRBD1. The CDR3 sequence is CASSIDFGTGVYEQYF. CDR3 coding DNA: TGTGCCAGTAGTATTGATTTTGGGACAGGGGTGTACGAGCAGTACTTC.